These T cell receptor beta chains were read from a single sample in a study of tumor-infiltrating lymphocytes in oesophageal squamous cell carcinoma. TCRdb passed the PCR reads through MiXCR, listing each CDR3 protein once. The table lists almost 20,000 distinct CDR3 sequences, under 40% of them singletons. Sequenced: blood. These receptors all stem from a male donor with esophageal squamous cell carcinoma. CDR3s include the opening cysteine and the closing phenylalanine or tryptophan. D genes are given only for firm matches. Rows may omit the clone size; those that give it use once, few, many or a size class.

TGTGCCAGCAGCTTAGTTGCTAGCGGGAGGGGCCAAGAGACCCAGTACTTC	CASSLVASGRGQETQYF	TRBD2	TRBV7-2	TRBJ2-5	.
TGTGCCAGCAGCTTGGCCGAGGGAGAAGTTAATGAGCAGTTCTTC	CASSLAEGEVNEQFF	.	TRBV5-4	TRBJ2-1	medium-sized
TGTGCCAGCAAAAGCCATGAGCAGTACTTC	CASKSHEQYF	.	TRBV7-6	TRBJ2-7	.
TGTGCCAGCAGTTTAAGGACGGACTCCTACGAGCAGTACTTT	CASSLRTDSYEQYF	.	TRBV27	TRBJ1-1	.
TGTGCCAGCAGTTTATGGCTGGCGAATGAGCAGTTCTTC	CASSLWLANEQFF	.	TRBV28	TRBJ2-1	.
TGCAGTGCTAGCGAAGGGGGCGAGAACATTCAGTACTTC	CSASEGGENIQYF	TRBD1	TRBV20-1	TRBJ2-4	few
TGTGCCAGCAGCTTAAACGGCGGAGCTAACTATGGCTACACCTTC	CASSLNGGANYGYTF	.	TRBV7-3	TRBJ1-2	.
TGTGCCAGCAGTTTACTCAGGGGCACTGAAGCTTTCTTT	CASSLLRGTEAFF	.	TRBV27	TRBJ1-1	.
TGTGCCAGCAGCTCGGACAGTTATAATTCACCCCTCCACTTC	CASSSDSYNSPLHF	.	TRBV7-2	TRBJ1-6	few
TGTGCCAGCAGCTTAGCTGGGACTAGCGGGTACGAGCAGTACTTC	CASSLAGTSGYEQYF	TRBD2	TRBV7-2	TRBJ2-7	few